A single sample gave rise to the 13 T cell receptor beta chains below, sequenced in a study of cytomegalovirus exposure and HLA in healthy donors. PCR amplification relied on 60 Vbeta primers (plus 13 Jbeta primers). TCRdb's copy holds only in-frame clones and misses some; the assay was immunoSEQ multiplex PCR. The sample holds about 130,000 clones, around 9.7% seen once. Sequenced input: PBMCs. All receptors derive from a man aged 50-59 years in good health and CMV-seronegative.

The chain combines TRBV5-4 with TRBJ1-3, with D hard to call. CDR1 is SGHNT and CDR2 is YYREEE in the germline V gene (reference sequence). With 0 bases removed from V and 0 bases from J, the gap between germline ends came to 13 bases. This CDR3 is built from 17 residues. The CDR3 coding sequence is TGTGCCAGCAGCTTGGAGGCTACAGCTTACTCTGGAAACACCATATATTTT. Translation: CASSLEATAYSGNTIYF.

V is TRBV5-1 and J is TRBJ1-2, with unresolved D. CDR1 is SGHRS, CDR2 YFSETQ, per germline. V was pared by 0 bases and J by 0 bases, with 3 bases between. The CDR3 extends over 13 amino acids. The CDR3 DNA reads TGCGCCAGCAGCTTGGACACTAACTATGGCTACACCTTC. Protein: CASSLDTNYGYTF.

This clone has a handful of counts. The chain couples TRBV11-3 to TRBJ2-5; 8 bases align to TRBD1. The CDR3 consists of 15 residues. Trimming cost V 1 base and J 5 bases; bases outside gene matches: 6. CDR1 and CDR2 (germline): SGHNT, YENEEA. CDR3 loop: CASSLGAGGAETQYF. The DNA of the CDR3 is TGTGCCAGCAGCTTAGGGGCAGGGGGCGCGGAGACCCAGTACTTC. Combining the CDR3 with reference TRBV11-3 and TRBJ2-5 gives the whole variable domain EAGVVQSPRYKIIEKKQPVAFWCNPISGHNTLYWYLQNLGQGPELLIRYENEEAVDDSQLPKDRFSAERLKGVDSTLKIQPAELGDSAVYLCASSLGAGGAETQYFGPGTRLLVL.

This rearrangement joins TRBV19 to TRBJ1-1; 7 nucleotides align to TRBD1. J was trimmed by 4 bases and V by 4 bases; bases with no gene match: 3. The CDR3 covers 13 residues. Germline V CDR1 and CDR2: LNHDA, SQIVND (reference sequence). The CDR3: CASSNTGATEAFF. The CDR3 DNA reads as TGTGCCAGTAGTAATACAGGGGCCACTGAAGCTTTCTTT.

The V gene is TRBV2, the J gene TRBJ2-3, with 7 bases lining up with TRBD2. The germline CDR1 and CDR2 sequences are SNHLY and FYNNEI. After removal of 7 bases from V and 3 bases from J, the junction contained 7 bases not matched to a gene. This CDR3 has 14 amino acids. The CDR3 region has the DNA TGTGCCAGCACTCGGGACTATCAGACAGATACGCAGTATTTT. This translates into CASTRDYQTDTQYF.

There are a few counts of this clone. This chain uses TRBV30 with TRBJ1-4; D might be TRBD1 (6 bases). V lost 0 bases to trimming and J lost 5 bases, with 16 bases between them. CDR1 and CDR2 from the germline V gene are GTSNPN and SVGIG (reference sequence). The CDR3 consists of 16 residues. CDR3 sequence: CAWSVQLAGVNEKLFF. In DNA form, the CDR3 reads TGTGCCTGGAGTGTACAGTTGGCAGGGGTCAATGAAAAACTGTTTTTT.

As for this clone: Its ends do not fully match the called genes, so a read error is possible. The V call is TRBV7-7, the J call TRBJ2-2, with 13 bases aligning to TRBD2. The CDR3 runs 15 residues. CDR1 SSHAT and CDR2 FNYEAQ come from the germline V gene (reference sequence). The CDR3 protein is CASSPTSGGFGELFF. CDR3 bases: TGTGCTAGCAGCCCGACTAGCGGGGGGTTCGGGGAGCTGTTTTTT.

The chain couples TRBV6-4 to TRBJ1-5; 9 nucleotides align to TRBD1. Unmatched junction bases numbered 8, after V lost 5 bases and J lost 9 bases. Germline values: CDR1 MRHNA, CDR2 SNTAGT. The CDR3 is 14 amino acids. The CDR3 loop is CASSPGQGILPQHF. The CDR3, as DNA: TGTGCCAGCAGTCCGGGACAGGGCATTTTGCCCCAGCATTTT.

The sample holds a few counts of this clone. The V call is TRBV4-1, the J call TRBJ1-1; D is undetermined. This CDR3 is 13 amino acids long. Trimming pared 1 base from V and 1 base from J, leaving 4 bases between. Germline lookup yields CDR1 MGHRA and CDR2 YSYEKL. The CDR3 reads CASSQGGNTEAFF. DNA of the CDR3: TGCGCCAGCAGCCAAGGAGGGAACACTGAAGCTTTCTTT.

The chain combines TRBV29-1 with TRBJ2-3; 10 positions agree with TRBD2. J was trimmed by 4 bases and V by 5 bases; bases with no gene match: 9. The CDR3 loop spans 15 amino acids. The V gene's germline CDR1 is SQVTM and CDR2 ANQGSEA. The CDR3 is CSVKGAGGPSDTQYF. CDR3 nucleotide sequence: TGCAGCGTTAAAGGAGCGGGGGGGCCGTCAGATACGCAGTATTTT.

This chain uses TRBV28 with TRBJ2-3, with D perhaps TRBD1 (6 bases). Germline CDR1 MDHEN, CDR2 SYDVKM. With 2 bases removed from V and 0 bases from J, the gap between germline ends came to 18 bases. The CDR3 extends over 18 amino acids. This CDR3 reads CASSLGGRGDPSTDTQYF. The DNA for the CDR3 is TGTGCCAGCAGTTTAGGGGGCAGGGGCGATCCTAGCACAGATACGCAGTATTTT. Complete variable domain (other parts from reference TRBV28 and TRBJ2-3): DVKVTQSSRYLVKRTGEKVFLECVQDMDHENMFWYRQDPGLGLRLIYFSYDVKMKEKGDIPEGYSVSREKKERFSLILESASTNQTSMYLCASSLGGRGDPSTDTQYFGPGTRLTVL.

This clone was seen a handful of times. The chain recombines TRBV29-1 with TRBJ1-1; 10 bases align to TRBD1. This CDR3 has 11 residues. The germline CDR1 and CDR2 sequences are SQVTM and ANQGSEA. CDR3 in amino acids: CGTGDHTEAFF. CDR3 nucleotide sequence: TGCGGGACAGGGGACCACACTGAAGCTTTCTTT.

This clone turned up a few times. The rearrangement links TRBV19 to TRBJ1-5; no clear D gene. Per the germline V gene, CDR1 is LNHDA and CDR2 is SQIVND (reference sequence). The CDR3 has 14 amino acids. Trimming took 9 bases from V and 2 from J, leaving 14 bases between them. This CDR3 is CASRSPGGNQPQHF. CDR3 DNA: TGTGCCAGCCGATCCCCGGGAGGCAATCAGCCCCAGCATTTT. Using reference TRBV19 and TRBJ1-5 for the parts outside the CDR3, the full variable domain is DGGITQSPKYLFRKEGQNVTLSCEQNLNHDAMYWYRQDPGQGLRLIYYSQIVNDFQKGDIAEGYSVSREKKESFPLTVTSAQKNPTAFYLCASRSPGGNQPQHFGDGTRLSIL.